The following is a T cell receptor (beta chain) sequence with its context. The CDR3 extends over 12 amino acids. Germline values: CDR1 GTSNPN, CDR2 SVGIG (reference sequence). The V gene lost 2 bases and the J gene lost 6 bases, with 10 bases spanning the gap. The data originate from a study of blood T cell repertoires in COVID-19. For the study at large: Specimens from acute and convalescent COVID-19 originated in the United States, Italy and Spain. T cells, B-cell-depleted T cells, or PBMCs provided the cDNA or gDNA that served as material.

Authors' processing steps: Amplified reference gene primers provided the basis for estimating nucleated cell counts. Data came from immunoSEQ multiplex PCR; TCRdb stores just in-frame clones and leaves some out. V and J calls and clone size are given by that table; D and trimming were obtained from the DNA. This sample has about 200,000 clones, with around 84% found just once. This chain uses TRBV30 with TRBJ1-1; a possible D gene is TRBD1 (6 bases). The sequenced sample consisted of peripheral blood. The TCR was taken from a human donor in a cohort sampled during active COVID-19. CDR3 in DNA: TGTGCCTGGAGTACAGGGAGAGCTGAAGCTTTCTTT. This gives the protein CAWSTGRAEAFF.